Listed below are T cell receptor beta chains from one sample, sequenced in a study of human T cells and chemical hapten exposure. MiXCR, run by TCRdb on the RACE reads, gives a single entry per CDR3 protein. The table has just over 40,000 distinct CDR3 sequences, approximately 3.5% seen once. The source was whole blood, collected in connection with sensitization to the hapten diphenylcyclopropenone (DPC). Source of these receptors: a man in his forties with alopecia areata. Some clones in this sample may be carry-over from other donors' samples. Both conserved end residues are trimmed from each CDR3.

TRBV20-1	TRBJ1-6	SAPAGTVMASPLH
TRBV4-3	TRBJ2-1	ASSQDTAYEQF
TRBV6-2/TRBV6-3	TRBJ2-7	ASTNQGLAGSYEQY
TRBV12-3/TRBV12-4	TRBJ2-1	ASSSRGGRGYNEQF
TRBV28	TRBJ1-1	ASSSGGGVTTEAF
TRBV5-6	TRBJ2-7	ASSLEQGHREQY
TRBV10-3	TRBJ2-1	AIMDLGRSSYNEQF
TRBV28	TRBJ2-7	ASSGTRPYEQY
TRBV6-2/TRBV6-3	TRBJ2-7	ASSYPPPGLAVYEQY
TRBV20-1	TRBJ2-7	SMYWTGSSEQY
TRBV6-5	TRBJ2-3	ASSEVEADTQY
TRBV9	TRBJ2-5	ASSETQGVQETQY
TRBV27	TRBJ2-7	ASSLRGAYEQY
TRBV5-1	TRBJ2-1	ASSLYNEQF
TRBV18	TRBJ2-3	ASSTMYRGTDTQY
TRBV4-2	TRBJ2-7	ASSHRAGQGREQY
TRBV9	TRBJ2-2	ASSVGSGDTGELF
TRBV10-3	TRBJ2-5	AIREGQREETQY
TRBV20-1	TRBJ2-1	SAKISGQF
TRBV11-3	TRBJ2-2	ASSLVHNTGELF
TRBV2	TRBJ2-7	ASIAGYEQY
TRBV7-2	TRBJ1-5	ASSLAPRQGGQPQH
TRBV9	TRBJ2-1	ASSVTVYNEQF
TRBV2	TRBJ1-5	ASSELGQWSNQPQH